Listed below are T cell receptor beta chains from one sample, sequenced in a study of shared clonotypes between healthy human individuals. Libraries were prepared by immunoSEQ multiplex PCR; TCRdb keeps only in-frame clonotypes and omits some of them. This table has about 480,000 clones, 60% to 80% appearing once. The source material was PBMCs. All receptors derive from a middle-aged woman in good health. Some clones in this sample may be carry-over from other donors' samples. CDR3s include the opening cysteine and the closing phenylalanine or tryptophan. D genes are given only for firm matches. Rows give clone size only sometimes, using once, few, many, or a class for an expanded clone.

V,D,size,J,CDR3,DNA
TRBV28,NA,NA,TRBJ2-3,CASSLVREGTDTQYF,TGTGCCAGCAGTTTAGTCAGGGAGGGCACAGATACGCAGTATTTT
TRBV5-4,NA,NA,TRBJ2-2,CASSFDPAGELFF,TGTGCCAGCAGCTTTGACCCGGCCGGGGAGCTGTTTTTT
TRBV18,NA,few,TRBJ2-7,CASSRDRQSSYEQYF,TGTGCCAGCTCGCGGGACAGACAAAGCTCCTACGAGCAGTACTTC
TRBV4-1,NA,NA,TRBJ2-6,CASSQAYSSSGANVLTF,TGCGCCAGCAGCCAAGCCTACAGTAGCTCTGGGGCCAACGTCCTGACTTTC
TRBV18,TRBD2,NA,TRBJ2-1,CASSPEAGAHNEQFF,TGTGCCAGCTCACCAGAAGCGGGAGCCCACAATGAGCAGTTCTTC
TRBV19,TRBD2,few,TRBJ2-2,CASCGSAGTGELFF,TGTGCCAGTTGCGGGAGTGCGGGCACCGGGGAGCTGTTTTTT
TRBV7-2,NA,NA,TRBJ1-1,CASSFGSNTEAFF,TGTGCCAGCAGCTTCGGCTCTAACACTGAAGCTTTCTTT
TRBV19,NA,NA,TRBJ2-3,CASRGGGADTQYF,TGTGCCAGTAGGGGTGGTGGGGCAGATACGCAGTATTTT
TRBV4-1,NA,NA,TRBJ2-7,CASSQSSLLLLDEQYF,TGCGCCAGCAGCCAGTCTAGCCTTCTCCTTCTCGACGAGCAGTACTTC
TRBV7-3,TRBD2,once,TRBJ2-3,CASSPLAGGPYTQYF,TGTGCCAGCAGCCCTCTAGCGGGAGGGCCATATACGCAGTATTTT
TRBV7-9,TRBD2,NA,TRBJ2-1,CASSKGLAGAAEQFF,TGTGCCAGCAGCAAGGGACTAGCGGGAGCGGCTGAGCAGTTCTTC
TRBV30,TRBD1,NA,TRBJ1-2,CAWRPPHRGPNYGYTF,TGTGCCTGGAGGCCCCCCCACAGGGGACCTAACTATGGCTACACCTTC
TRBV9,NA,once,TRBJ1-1,CASSPLHPNTEAFF,TGTGCCAGCAGCCCTCTACATCCGAACACTGAAGCTTTCTTT
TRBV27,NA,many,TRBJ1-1,CASSKQGLYTEAFF,TGTGCCAGCAGCAAACAGGGTCTGTACACTGAAGCTTTCTTT
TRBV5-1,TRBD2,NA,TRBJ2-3,CASSPIAGRPTDTQYF,TGCGCCAGCAGTCCAATAGCGGGAAGGCCCACAGATACGCAGTATTTT
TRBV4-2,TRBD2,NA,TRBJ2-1,CASSQDPGLAGLVQDEQFF,TGTGCCAGCAGCCAAGACCCGGGACTAGCGGGACTGGTACAAGATGAGCAGTTCTTC
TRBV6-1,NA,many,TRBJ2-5,CASSERAARGSQYF,TGTGCCAGCAGTGAGAGGGCGGCCCGCGGGTCCCAGTACTTC
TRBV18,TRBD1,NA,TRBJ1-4,CASSPATGAGEKLFF,TGTGCCAGCTCACCGGCAACAGGGGCTGGCGAAAAACTGTTTTTT
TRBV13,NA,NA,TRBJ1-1,CASSFVGNTEAFF,TGTGCCAGCAGTTTTGTAGGGAACACTGAAGCTTTCTTT
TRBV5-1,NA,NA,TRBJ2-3,CASSFERDTQYF,TGCGCCAGCAGCTTCGAGCGGGATACGCAGTATTTT
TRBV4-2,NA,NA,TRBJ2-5,CASSHLSDRKETQYF,TGTGCCAGCAGCCACCTCTCGGACCGAAAAGAGACCCAGTACTTC
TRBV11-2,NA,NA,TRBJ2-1,CASSPAREQFF,TGTGCCAGCAGCCCCGCGCGTGAGCAGTTCTTC
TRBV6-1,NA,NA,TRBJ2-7,CASSPSGYEQYF,TGTGCCAGCAGCCCATCCGGTTACGAGCAGTACTTC
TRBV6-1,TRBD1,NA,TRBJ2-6,CASSEAGTGSGANVLTF,TGTGCCAGCAGTGAAGCCGGGACAGGCTCTGGGGCCAACGTCCTGACTTTC
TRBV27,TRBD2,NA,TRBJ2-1,CASSQIGTSGSNEQFF,TGTGCCAGCAGTCAAATAGGGACTAGCGGGAGTAATGAGCAGTTCTTC
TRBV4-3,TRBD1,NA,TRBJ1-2,CASSQAGTGNLRYTF,TGCGCCAGCAGCCAAGCCGGGACAGGGAATCTCCGCTACACCTTC
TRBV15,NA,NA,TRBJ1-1,CATSRARLSNTEAFF,TGTGCCACCAGCAGAGCCCGGCTCTCGAACACTGAAGCTTTCTTT
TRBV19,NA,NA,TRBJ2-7,CASSTGQPSSYEQYF,TGTGCCAGTAGTACTGGACAACCCTCCTCCTACGAGCAGTACTTC
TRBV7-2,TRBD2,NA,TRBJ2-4,CASSRLGLADKNIQYF,TGTGCCAGCAGCCGTCTAGGACTAGCGGATAAAAACATTCAGTACTTC
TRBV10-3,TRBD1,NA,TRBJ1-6,CAISEDRAGSPLHF,TGTGCCATCAGTGAGGACAGGGCTGGTTCACCCCTCCACTTT
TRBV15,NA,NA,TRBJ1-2,CATSREGGIYGYTF,TGTGCCACCAGCAGAGAAGGGGGAATCTATGGCTACACCTTC
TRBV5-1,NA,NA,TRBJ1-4,CASSLSSTMGEKLFF,TGCGCCAGCAGCTTGTCAAGCACAATGGGGGAAAAACTGTTTTTT
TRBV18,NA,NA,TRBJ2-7,CASSHAQGYEQYF,TGTGCCAGCTCACATGCACAGGGCTACGAGCAGTACTTC
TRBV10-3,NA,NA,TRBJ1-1,CAIQGQGGTEAFF,TGTGCCATCCAGGGGCAGGGAGGCACTGAAGCTTTCTTT
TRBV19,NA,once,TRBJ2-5,CASRQGETQYF,TGTGCCAGTAGGCAGGGGGAGACCCAGTACTTC
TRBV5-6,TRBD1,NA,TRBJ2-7,CASSSTLGQGWHEQYF,TGTGCCAGCAGCTCCACCCTGGGACAGGGGTGGCACGAGCAGTACTTC
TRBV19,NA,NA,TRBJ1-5,CASSIALATYSNQPQHF,TGTGCCAGTAGTATAGCACTAGCTACTTATAGCAATCAGCCCCAGCATTTT
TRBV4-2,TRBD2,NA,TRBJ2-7,CASSQEGGYRAGVAEQYF,TGTGCCAGCAGCCAAGAGGGGGGTTATAGAGCGGGAGTGGCCGAGCAGTACTTC
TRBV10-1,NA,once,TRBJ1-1,CASSPSKKLRAFF,TGCGCCAGCAGTCCCTCGAAAAAACTTAGGGCTTTCTTT
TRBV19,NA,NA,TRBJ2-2,CASNSAGTGELFF,TGTGCCAGTAATTCGGCGGGGACCGGGGAGCTGTTTTTT
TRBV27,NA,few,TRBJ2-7,CASRHRGLPDSSYEQYF,TGTGCCAGCAGGCATCGGGGCCTCCCGGACAGCTCCTACGAGCAGTACTTC
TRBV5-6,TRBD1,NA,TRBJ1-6,CASRDRGNSPLHF,TGTGCCAGCAGGGACAGGGGGAATTCACCCCTCCACTTT
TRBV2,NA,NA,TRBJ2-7,CASTQGNEQYF,TGTGCCAGCACCCAGGGAAACGAGCAGTACTTC
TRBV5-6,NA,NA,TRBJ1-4,CASSPSGGVTNEKLFF,TGTGCCAGCAGCCCGTCAGGAGGGGTAACTAATGAAAAACTGTTTTTT
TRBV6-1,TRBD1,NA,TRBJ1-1,CASTHDRGNTEAFF,TGTGCCAGCACCCACGACAGGGGGAACACTGAAGCTTTCTTT
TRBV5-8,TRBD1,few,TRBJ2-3,CASSFTQPYRTGTQYF,TGTGCCAGCAGCTTTACCCAGCCGTATCGGACAGGGACGCAGTATTTT
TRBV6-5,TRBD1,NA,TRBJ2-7,CASSADRGRRYEQYF,TGTGCCAGCAGTGCGGACAGGGGTCGAAGGTACGAGCAGTACTTC
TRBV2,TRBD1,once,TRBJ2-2,CASSQNRGSGELFF,TGTGCCAGCAGCCAGAACAGGGGTTCCGGGGAGCTGTTTTTT